Presented here are 21 T cell receptor beta chains from one specimen sequenced in a study of T cell responses to AZD1222 COVID-19 vaccine. Measured with immunoSEQ multiplex PCR; TCRdb has only the in-frame clones, and not every one. The table includes about 110,000 clones, approximately 89% detected once. Sequenced here: peripheral blood, sampled on day 0 of MenACWY control vaccination. Source of these receptors: an adult in good health.

For this clone: The germline gene is not matched at one end of the junction; a read error may be the cause. The CDR3 is CASSFDGGAFSF. The CDR3 region has the DNA TGTGCCAGCAGTTTCGACGGGGGGGCCTTCAGTTTC. The V call is TRBV12-3 or TRBV12-4, the J call TRBJ2-7, with TRBD2 matching over 8 bases. This CDR3 has 12 amino acids.

The V gene is TRBV24-1, the J gene TRBJ2-5, with TRBD2 matching over 11 bases. Germline CDR1 KGHDR, CDR2 SFDVKD. This CDR3 region has 13 residues. V lost 10 bases and J lost 7; bases outside the gene matches: 7. Here the CDR3 reads CATQTSGEGTQYF. In nucleotides, the CDR3 is TGTGCCACTCAGACTAGCGGGGAGGGGACCCAGTACTTC.

This chain uses TRBV6-5 with TRBJ2-7; tentatively, D is TRBD1 (5 bases). The CDR3 runs to 14 residues. Germline V gene data show CDR1 as MNHEY and CDR2 as SVGAGI. V dropped 7 bases and J dropped 0 bases, with 13 bases sitting between them. The CDR3 loop reads CASMTRTISYEQYF. DNA of the CDR3: TGTGCCAGCATGACGAGGACAATCTCCTACGAGCAGTACTTC.

The chain joins TRBV5-6 to TRBJ1-1, with TRBD1 matching over 9 bases. Germline CDR1 reads SGHDT; CDR2 reads YYEEEE. This CDR3 has 15 residues. V shed 4 bases and J 0 bases; nucleotides not matched to a gene: 4. The CDR3 coding sequence is TGTGCCAGCAGCCCGGGACAGGGATTGAACACTGAAGCTTTCTTT. Translating it yields CASSPGQGLNTEAFF. Drawing the rest from reference TRBV5-6 and TRBJ1-1, the complete variable domain is DAGVTQSPTHLIKTRGQQVTLRCSPKSGHDTVSWYQQALGQGPQFIFQYYEEEERQRGNFPDRFSGHQFPNYSSELNVNALLLGDSALYLCASSPGQGLNTEAFFGQGTRLTVV.

This chain joins TRBV18 and TRBJ1-5; the D is unclear. V gave up 2 bases and J gave up 2 bases, with 7 bases separating them. The CDR3 runs 14 residues. Germline CDR1 is KGHSH and CDR2 is LQKENI. The CDR3 DNA reads as TGTGCCAGCTCACCAATGGCGGGCAATCAGCCCCAGCATTTT. The encoded protein is CASSPMAGNQPQHF.

The gene calls are TRBV19 and TRBJ1-1; weak D call: TRBD1 (5 bases). The CDR3 has 13 amino acids. V gave up 6 bases and J gave up 10 bases, with 18 bases separating them. Germline CDR1 LNHDA, CDR2 SQIVND (reference sequence). The CDR3 region is CASSLTTGTLAFF. The CDR3 coding sequence is TGTGCCAGTAGCCTTACGACCGGGACTCTAGCTTTCTTT.

The CDR3 loop is CASSISPPGQPQHF. The CDR3 bases are TGTGCCAGTAGTATTAGTCCCCCCGGGCAGCCCCAGCATTTT. The chain links TRBV19 to TRBJ1-5, with unresolved D. The germline V and J ends were trimmed by 3 bases and 7 bases, with 13 bases remaining between them. The CDR3 runs to 14 residues. Germline loops: CDR1 LNHDA, CDR2 SQIVND (reference sequence).

The chain recombines TRBV18 with TRBJ2-5; D unclear. The germline gives CDR1 KGHSH, CDR2 LQKENI. V gave up 2 bases and J gave up 0 bases, with 7 bases separating them. The CDR3 totals 14 residues. CDR3 sequence (DNA): TGTGCCAGCTCACCAGCCCCCTACCAAGAGACCCAGTACTTC. Residues: CASSPAPYQETQYF.

The chain joins TRBV10-2 to TRBJ1-1; D may be TRBD1 (5 bases). The germline gives CDR1 WSHSY, CDR2 SAAADI. V was trimmed by 2 bases and J by 11 bases, leaving 24 bases between them. This CDR3 spans 16 amino acids. Here the CDR3 reads CASSEGPGTHLPWAFF. CDR3 nucleotides: TGCGCCAGCAGTGAGGGGCCGGGGACCCACCTACCTTGGGCTTTCTTT.

The count of this clone is one. This rearrangement joins TRBV9 to TRBJ1-4; 8 nucleotides line up with TRBD1. CDR1 and CDR2 (germline): SGDLS, YYNGEE. The CDR3 runs 14 residues. V shed 3 bases, J shed 8 bases, and the junction held 6 bases outside the gene matches. CDR3 in DNA: TGTGCCAGCAGCGGGACAGGGTTAGGGGAAAAACTGTTTTTT. Protein sequence: CASSGTGLGEKLFF.

J is TRBJ1-1 and V is TRBV29-1, with unresolved D. CDR3 length: 13 amino acids. V shed 1 base and J shed 0 bases, with 6 bases lying between them. CDR1 is SQVTM, CDR2 ANQGSEA, per germline. CDR3 DNA: TGCAGCGTTGAAGGACCGCTGAACACTGAAGCTTTCTTT. Its protein product is CSVEGPLNTEAFF. The full variable domain, its missing parts supplied by reference TRBV29-1 and TRBJ1-1, is SAVISQKPSRDICQRGTSLTIQCQVDSQVTMMFWYRQQPGQSLTLIATANQGSEATYESGFVIDKFPISRPNLTFSTLTVSNMSPEDSSIYLCSVEGPLNTEAFFGQGTRLTVV.

This chain links TRBV2 with TRBJ1-5, with 7 positions matching TRBD1. With 8 bases clipped from V and 0 bases from J, the junction kept 22 bases outside the gene matches. The germline gives CDR1 SNHLY, CDR2 FYNNEI. The CDR3 is made up of 20 amino acids. The chain's CDR3 is CASAPAYRGVHDNSNQPQHF. CDR3 nucleotides: TGTGCCAGCGCGCCGGCTTACAGGGGAGTTCACGATAATAGCAATCAGCCCCAGCATTTT.

This chain joins TRBV5-1 and TRBJ1-1; TRBD1 agrees at 7 bases. CDR3 length: 15 residues. Germline CDR1 SGHRS, CDR2 YFSETQ. With V trimmed by 2 bases and J by 1 base, 5 bases remained unmatched. The CDR3 loop is CASSLEGQPNTEAFF. The CDR3 region has the DNA TGCGCCAGCAGCTTAGAGGGACAGCCGAACACTGAAGCTTTCTTT. Filled out from reference TRBV5-1 and TRBJ1-1, the complete variable domain reads KAGVTQTPRYLIKTRGQQVTLSCSPISGHRSVSWYQQTPGQGLQFLFEYFSETQRNKGNFPGRFSGRQFSNSRSEMNVSTLELGDSALYLCASSLEGQPNTEAFFGQGTRLTVV.

This sequence joins TRBV3-1 (or the pseudogene TRBV3-2) and TRBJ1-5; D remains ambiguous. Trimming removed 0 bases from V and 2 bases from J, with 14 bases in between. Germline loops: CDR1 LGHDT, CDR2 YNNKEL (reference sequence). The length of the CDR3 is 17 residues. CDR3 nucleotides: TGTGCCAGCAGCCAAGAAGCCGCCGGGGTTGGCAATCAGCCCCAGCATTTT. It yields the protein CASSQEAAGVGNQPQHF.

The rearrangement links TRBV28 to TRBJ2-7; perhaps TRBD1 as D (6 bases). V lost 4 bases, J lost 2 bases, and 27 bases lay in between. Germline values: CDR1 MDHEN, CDR2 SYDVKM. This CDR3 has 19 amino acids. CDR3 bases: TGTGCCAGCAGTTCCCAACCATCCACCCGGGACATCTTCACCTACGAGCAGTACTTC. Its translation is CASSSQPSTRDIFTYEQYF.

The chain joins TRBV2 to TRBJ2-7; TRBD1 might be the D (5 bases). V lost 7 bases to trimming and J lost 5 bases, with 18 bases between them. The germline V gene has CDR1 SNHLY and CDR2 FYNNEI. The CDR3 runs 14 residues. The CDR3 spells CASIMTRGQNEQYF. Written as DNA, the CDR3 is TGTGCCAGCATAATGACAAGGGGCCAGAACGAGCAGTACTTC.

This clone was counted once. The chain joins TRBV4-3 to TRBJ2-2; D could derive from TRBD1 or TRBD2 (5 bases each). This CDR3 contains 16 residues. The V gene's germline CDR1 is LGHNA and CDR2 YSLEER. V was pared by 1 base and J by 4 bases, with 13 bases between. Written as DNA, the CDR3 is TGCGCCAGCAGCCAAGCTAGGGGCGCGGGCACCGGGGAGCTGTTTTTT. Its translation is CASSQARGAGTGELFF.

The rearrangement uses TRBV2 and TRBJ1-2; no clear D. V lost 4 bases to trimming and J lost 5 bases, with 8 bases between them. This CDR3 comprises 12 residues. The germline CDR1 and CDR2 sequences are SNHLY and FYNNEI. Written as DNA, the CDR3 is TGTGCCAGCAGTGGGACCCTTTATGGCTACACCTTC. Translation: CASSGTLYGYTF.

The rearrangement joins TRBV5-6 to TRBJ1-2; possible D gene TRBD1, 6 bases. Germline V lookup: CDR1 SGHDT, CDR2 YYEEEE. Trimming removed 4 bases at V and 2 bases at J, with 9 bases between. This CDR3 spans 13 amino acids. For the CDR3, the DNA is TGTGCCAGCAGCGCCGGACAGAACTATGGCTACACCTTC. Translation: CASSAGQNYGYTF.

J is TRBJ2-7 and V is TRBV6-5; D is perhaps TRBD2 (6 bases). Looked up from germline, CDR1 is MNHEY and CDR2 is SVGAGI. Trimming stripped 6 bases from V and 7 bases from J, with 16 bases between. This CDR3 is built from 13 residues. In DNA form, the CDR3 reads TGTGCCAGCAGCGTACAGGTGGCGGGGGAGCAGTACTTC. It yields the protein CASSVQVAGEQYF.

This chain links TRBV12-3 or TRBV12-4 with TRBJ2-7; D tentatively fits TRBD1 or TRBD2 (5 bases each). Deletions cut 6 bases from V and 4 bases from J, with 10 bases between. The CDR3 consists of 12 residues. The CDR3 DNA sequence: TGTGCCAGCAGCAGGGACGGATACGAGCAGTACTTC. As protein: CASSRDGYEQYF.